This TCR beta chain was retrieved from a study of OX40 agonist ivuxolimab in advanced cancers. Study-wide background: Participants could have had prior anti-PD-1, anti-PD-L1 or anti-CTLA-4 therapy, and about 40% had some.

Trimming cost V 2 bases and J 5 bases, with 13 bases left between them. The CDR3 covers 15 residues. Germline V lookup: CDR1 SEHNR, CDR2 FQNEAQ (reference sequence). Only in-frame clones appear in the TCRdb table, and some are missing; sequencing was by immunoSEQ multiplex PCR. The table lists roughly 120,000 clones, about 90% of them singletons, with more than 0.7% in the top ten. This rearrangement joins TRBV7-9 to TRBJ2-1; tentative D call: TRBD2 (7 bases). The sequence derives from an adult with an advanced solid tumor such as melanoma, head and neck, liver or kidney cancer. The sequencing here drew on CD4+ or CD8+ T cells sorted from blood, taken in a trial of the OX40 agonist ivuxolimab. CDR3 nucleotides: TGTGCCAGCAGCTTACTAGGGGGAGGGGACAATGAGCAGTTCTTC. This encodes CASSLLGGGDNEQFF. Complete variable domain (other parts from reference TRBV7-9 and TRBJ2-1): DTGVSQNPRHKITKRGQNVTFRCDPISEHNRLYWYRQTLGQGPEFLTYFQNEAQLEKSRLLSDRFSAERPKGSFSTLEIQRTEQGDSAMYLCASSLLGGGDNEQFFGPGTRLTVL.